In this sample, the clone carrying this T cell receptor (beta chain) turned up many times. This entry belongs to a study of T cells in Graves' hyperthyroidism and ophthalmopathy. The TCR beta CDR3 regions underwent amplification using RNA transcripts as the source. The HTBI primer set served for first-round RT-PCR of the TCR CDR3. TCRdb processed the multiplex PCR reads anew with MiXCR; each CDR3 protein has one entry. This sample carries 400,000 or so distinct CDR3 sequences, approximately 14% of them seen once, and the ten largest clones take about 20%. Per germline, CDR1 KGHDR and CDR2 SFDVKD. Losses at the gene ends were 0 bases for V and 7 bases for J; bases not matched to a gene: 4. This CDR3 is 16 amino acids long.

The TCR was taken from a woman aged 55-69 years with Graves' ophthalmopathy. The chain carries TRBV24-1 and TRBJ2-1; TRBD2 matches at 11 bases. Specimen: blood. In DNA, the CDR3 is TGTGCCACCAGTGATTTGAGTAGCGGGAGGGTTAATGAGCAGTTCTTC. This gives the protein CATSDLSSGRVNEQFF.